This T cell receptor beta chain comes out of a study of cytomegalovirus exposure and HLA in healthy donors. Study-wide points: Some segments of the V type, notably TRBV6-2 and TRBV6-3, were excluded as indistinguishable. Links to common viral pathogens appeared, in a later analysis, for several of the most significant clusters. A later analysis linked a missense DCLRE1C variant to TCR beta V- and J-gene trimming. In a later analysis, compared with equally common non-associated chains, HLA-associated beta chains were more expanded.

Comments on this clone: The antigen remains unidentified.

The CDR3 sequence is 12 residues long. Germline lookup yields CDR1 KGHSH and CDR2 LQKENI. V dropped 4 bases and J dropped 5 bases, with 8 bases sitting between them. The PCR used 60 Vbeta and 13 Jbeta primers. The data were produced by immunoSEQ multiplex PCR, yet TCRdb's version contains in-frame clones alone and is incomplete. The table records around 160,000 clones, around 80% of them present only once. Sequenced sample: PBMCs. This TCR derives from a male donor in good health and CMV-seronegative. The chain uses TRBV18 and TRBJ2-5; perhaps TRBD2 as D (6 bases). CDR3 protein: CASSRRGETQYF. The CDR3 DNA sequence: TGTGCCAGCTCACGACGGGGGGAGACCCAGTACTTC. The full variable domain, with the rest looked up from reference TRBV18 and TRBJ2-5, is NAGVMQNPRHLVRRRGQEARLRCSPMKGHSHVYWYRQLPEEGLKFMVYLQKENIIDESGMPKERFSAEFPKEGPSILRIQQVVRGDSAAYFCASSRRGETQYFGPGTRLLVL.